What follows is one TCR beta chain and its context. No antigen is known for it. Produced via immunoSEQ multiplex PCR; TCRdb's table is partial and in-frame only. Here the sample spans tens of thousands of clones, around 87% being singletons. This CDR3 is 17 amino acids long. V lost 2 bases to trimming and J lost 1 base; unmatched junction nucleotides: 8. The germline V gene has CDR1 MDHEN and CDR2 SYDVKM. This entry belongs to a study of OX40 agonist ivuxolimab in advanced cancers. Study results and limitations: The CD4+ and CD8+ T cells in the blood had expanded clonally by week 6 at 0.1 to 3.0 mg/kg.

This TCR derives from an adult with an advanced solid tumor such as melanoma, head and neck, liver or kidney cancer. This specimen was CD4+ or CD8+ T cells sorted from blood, taken in a trial of the OX40 agonist ivuxolimab. The genes are TRBV28 and TRBJ1-5; 7 nucleotides line up with TRBD1. This chain's CDR3 is CASSLGIRGGSNQPQHF. The CDR3 DNA reads TGTGCCAGCAGTTTAGGGATCAGGGGGGGAAGCAATCAGCCCCAGCATTTT.